Following are 9 T cell receptor beta chains from one sample sequenced in a study of tumor-infiltrating lymphocytes in localized non-small cell lung cancer. The assay was immunoSEQ multiplex PCR, and TCRdb's table has in-frame clones only and misses some. The sample contains about 12,000 clones, 86% of which appear only once. The sequencing sample was made of lung tumor tissue. Receptors were obtained from a human donor with non-small cell lung cancer.

The rearrangement links TRBV5-1 to TRBJ2-7; 9 positions agree with TRBD2. J was trimmed by 2 bases and V by 2 bases; bases with no gene match: 14. This CDR3 spans 18 amino acids. Germline CDR1 SGHRS, CDR2 YFSETQ. The CDR3 region is CASSFGGVSGSFPYEQYF. In DNA form, the CDR3 reads TGCGCCAGCAGCTTTGGGGGAGTTAGCGGGAGTTTCCCCTACGAGCAGTACTTC.

V and J are TRBV11-2 and TRBJ2-5; either TRBD1 or TRBD2 may fit D (6 bases each). The CDR3 extends over 13 amino acids. Germline lookup yields CDR1 SGHAT and CDR2 FQNNGV. The V and J ends lost 3 bases and 14 bases respectively, with 19 bases between them. CDR3 nucleotide sequence: TGTGCCAGCAGCTTGGGGGCGACGGGACTCATCTACTTC. Translation gives CASSLGATGLIYF.

This rearrangement joins TRBV6-5 to TRBJ2-1; D remains unclear. From germline, CDR1 is MNHEY and CDR2 SVGAGI. Trimming shortened V by 6 bases and J by 8 bases, and 20 bases separated the two germline ends. The CDR3 is 15 residues long. The CDR3 loop reads CASRLVPLGFDEQFF. In DNA form, the CDR3 reads TGTGCCAGCAGGCTCGTGCCCCTAGGGTTTGATGAGCAGTTCTTC.

This clone occurred once. CDR3 sequence reads: CASSGTVRETQYF. CDR3 nucleotides: TGTGCCAGCAGCGGGACGGTGCGGGAGACCCAGTACTTC. The J gene is TRBJ2-5, the V gene TRBV5-4; either TRBD1 or TRBD2 may supply D (5 bases each). V was shortened by 4 bases and J by 5 bases, with 12 bases between the two germline ends. CDR3 length: 13 amino acids. CDR1 is SGHNT and CDR2 is YYREEE in the germline V gene (reference sequence).

This chain joins TRBV30 and TRBJ2-3; a possible D gene is TRBD1 (5 bases). Germline lookup yields CDR1 GTSNPN and CDR2 SVGIG (reference sequence). This CDR3 spans 11 amino acids. The germline V and J ends were trimmed by 7 bases and 4 bases, with 9 bases remaining between them. This chain's CDR3 is CALAGPDTQYF. CDR3 DNA sequence: TGTGCCTTAGCAGGGCCAGATACGCAGTATTTT.

The V call is TRBV12-2, the J call TRBJ1-2; the DNA was not compared with TRBD1, the D call given in the table. TRBV12-2 is a known pseudogene. This CDR3 has 14 amino acids. CDR3 loop: CASRLGQINYGYTF. CDR3 nucleotides: TGTGCAAGTCGCTTAGGGCAGATAAACTATGGCTACACCTTC.

The J gene is TRBJ2-5, the V gene TRBV28, with 8 bases aligning to TRBD2. Germline CDR1 reads MDHEN; CDR2 reads SYDVKM. V lost 6 bases to trimming and J lost 5 bases; unmatched junction nucleotides: 11. This CDR3 has 15 amino acids. CDR3 coding DNA: TGTGCCAGCAGCTCGTTGCAGCGCGGGAGGGAGACCCAGTACTTC. This translates into CASSSLQRGRETQYF.

The chain links TRBV10-1 to TRBJ2-3; D unclear. V shed 2 bases and J shed 6 bases, with 9 bases lying between them. The germline CDR1 and CDR2 sequences are WNHNN and SYGVQD (reference sequence). This CDR3 spans 13 amino acids. CDR3 loop: CASSERPSDTQYF. CDR3 sequence (DNA): TGCGCCAGCAGTGAGCGACCCTCGGATACGCAGTATTTT.

This chain joins TRBV21-1 and TRBJ2-7; the DNA was not used to check the table's D call, TRBD1. TRBV21-1 is annotated as a pseudogene. The CDR3 sequence is 14 residues long. This CDR3 reads CARCDRGHSYEQYF. For the CDR3, the DNA is TGTGCCAGGTGCGACAGGGGGCACTCCTACGAGCAGTACTTC.